Only a few counts were recorded for the clone carrying this TCR beta chain. These data come from a study of T-cell reconstitution after alpha-beta-depleted transplantation in children. It was with unique molecular identifiers that the TCRbeta library was prepared. TCRdb re-called the PCR reads with MiXCR, one entry per CDR3 protein. The sample has over 550,000 distinct CDR3 sequences, about 10% seen once. In germline, CDR1 is KGHSH, CDR2 LQKENI. The V gene end was trimmed by 3 bases and the J gene end by 9 bases; junction bases not matched to a gene: 8. The CDR3 sequence is 17 residues long. This sequence joins TRBV18 and TRBJ2-1, with TRBD2 identical over 16 bases. The sample in question was PBMCs from the stem cell graft donor, obtained from the stem cell graft. The receptor comes from a human donor who donated a stem cell graft to a child with acute myeloid leukemia. The CDR3 here is CASSPGLAGGPGGEQFF. CDR3 coding DNA: TGTGCCAGCTCACCGGGACTAGCGGGAGGGCCCGGGGGTGAGCAGTTCTTC.